The next 16 T cell receptor beta chains were all read from a single sample in a study of tissue T cells after allogeneic stem cell transplantation. The time point was: mouse harvest day 7 after allogeneic transplant. The graft held 10^6 splenic CD5+ T cells and 10^7 T-cell-depleted bone marrow cells. The method was immunoSEQ multiplex PCR; TCRdb's version includes in-frame clones alone and lacks a portion of them. The sample contains some 8,300 clones, less than 55% of which appear only once. Specimen: skin. The receptors were sampled from a female BALB/c mouse given C57BL/6 T cells with graft-versus-host disease after an allogeneic hematopoietic cell transplant.

About this clone itself: Gene names are the mouse ones. The read terminates 1 residue before the CDR3 end, so the remaining end is supplied by the germline J gene. V is TRBV14 and J is TRBJ1-1; D might be TRBD1 (5 bases). The CDR3 runs to 13 residues. CDR1 and CDR2 (germline): SGHDT, FRDEAV. Deletions cut 3 bases from V and 1 base from J, with 7 bases between. The covered CDR3 bases are TGTGCCAGCAGTTCACAGGAAAACACAGAAGTCTTC. Its protein product is CASSSQENTEVF. The CDR3 in full is CASSSQENTEVFF.

Judged by abundance, this clone is medium-sized. The genes are named according to mouse. The read terminates 1 residue ahead of where the CDR3 ends, so the germline J gene completes it. The chain carries TRBV13-2 and TRBJ2-7; D perhaps matches TRBD2 (6 bases). The ends were cut back, 7 bases at V and 0 bases at J, with 8 bases in the middle. This CDR3 spans 12 amino acids. The germline V gene has CDR1 NNHNN and CDR2 SYGAGS (reference sequence). The CDR3 bases that were read are TGTGCCAGCCTGGGGAGCTCCTATGAACAGTAC. It yields the protein CASLGSSYEQY. The whole CDR3 sequence reads CASLGSSYEQYF.

Sample share makes this clone medium-sized. The gene names given are mouse names. With the read ending 1 residue before the CDR3 end, the germline J gene is used to fill in that end. The chain has TRBV26 and TRBJ1-4; 9 bases fit TRBD1. Germline CDR1 is KGHPV and CDR2 is FQNQEV (reference sequence). J lost 3 bases, V lost 5 bases, and 1 base had no gene match. The CDR3 contains 14 residues. The DNA read from the CDR3 is TGTGCCAGCAGTAGACAGGGGGCCAACGAAAGATTATTT. Translating it yields CASSRQGANERLF. The CDR3 in full is CASSRQGANERLFF.

This clone was seen a few times. Gene names denote mouse genes. Read data end 1 residue before the CDR3 end; the end is taken from the germline J gene. The J gene is TRBJ1-3, the V gene TRBV23. The CDR3 has 14 amino acids. Per the germline V gene, CDR1 is KGHTA and CDR2 is FQNQQP. The part of the CDR3 DNA that was read is TGCTCCAGCAGTCAATCTTATTCTGGAAATACGCTCTAT. Translation: CSSSQSYSGNTLY. From start to end, the CDR3 is CSSSQSYSGNTLYF.

As concerns this clone: Gene labels here are mouse ones. The read falls 1 residue short of the CDR3 end, and the missing part is taken from the germline J gene. The J gene is TRBJ2-3, the V gene TRBV4; 9 bases align to TRBD2. Germline CDR1 and CDR2: LGHDT and YNNKQL (reference sequence). This CDR3 comprises 16 residues. Trimming cost V 5 bases and J 0 bases; bases outside gene matches: 6. The chain's CDR3 is CASSHGTGTSAETLYF. The sequenced part of the CDR3 DNA is TGTGCCAGCAGCCACGGGACTGGGACTAGTGCAGAAACGCTGTAT. The complete variable domain, with remaining parts taken from reference TRBV4 and TRBJ2-3, reads ETAVFQTPNYHVTQVGNEVSFNCKQTLGHDTMYWYKQDSKKLLKIMFSYNNKQLIVNETVPRRFSPQSSDKAHLNLRIKSVEPEDSAVYLCASSHGTGTSAETLYFGSGTRLTVL.

Judged by abundance, this clone is medium-sized. Mouse gene names apply. The DNA ends 1 residue before the CDR3 does, and the rest of the CDR3 is filled in from the germline J gene. This chain links TRBV26 with TRBJ1-3, with a possible D match to TRBD1 (5 bases). V lost 2 bases and J 2 bases, leaving 7 bases between the germline ends. This CDR3 is 14 amino acids long. CDR1 and CDR2 from the germline V gene are KGHPV and FQNQEV (reference sequence). The CDR3 protein is CASSLGATGNTLYF. The sequenced part of the CDR3 DNA is TGTGCCAGCAGTCTGGGGGCTACTGGAAATACGCTCTAT. The complete variable domain, with remaining parts taken from reference TRBV26 and TRBJ1-3, reads NSKVIQTPRYLVKGQGQKAKMRCIPEKGHPVVFWYQQNKNNEFKFLINFQNQEVLQQIDMTEKRFSAECPSNSPCSLEIQSSEAGDSALYLCASSLGATGNTLYFGEGSRLIVV.

This clone was counted between two and nine times. Mouse gene names apply. The missing CDR3 end, 1 residue past where the read stops, is filled in from the germline J gene. This CDR3 is also generated by other DNA sequences in the sample. The rearrangement joins TRBV26 to TRBJ1-1, with 7 bases identical to TRBD1. The CDR3 totals 14 residues. The V gene's germline CDR1 is KGHPV and CDR2 FQNQEV (reference sequence). V gave up 6 bases and J gave up 0 bases; unmatched junction bases: 4. CDR3 DNA, as far as it was read: TGTGCCAGCAGCCGACAGGGTGCAAACACAGAAGTCTTC. This translates into CASSRQGANTEVF. In full, the CDR3 reads CASSRQGANTEVFF.

About this clone itself: The germline and genes are mouse ones. The CDR3 end is not reached by the read, which stops 1 residue before it; the germline J gene fills it in. The chain links TRBV12-1 to TRBJ2-3; 8 positions agree with TRBD2. The trim removed 3 bases at V and 4 bases at J, leaving 5 bases unmatched. The CDR3 extends over 14 amino acids. The germline V gene encodes CDR1 SGHSN and CDR2 HYEKVE. Incomplete CDR3 DNA: TGTGCCAGCTCTTCTCCTGGGGGGCCAGAAACGCTGTAT. Protein product: CASSSPGGPETLY. The whole CDR3 reads CASSSPGGPETLYF.

A word on this clone: Any gene name here is a mouse gene name. The missing CDR3 end, 1 residue past where the read stops, is filled in from the germline J gene. The chain uses TRBV13-2 and TRBJ1-1; D gene unclear. V shed 0 bases and J shed 5 bases, with 2 bases lying between them. The CDR3 runs to 11 residues. Germline CDR1 is NNHNN and CDR2 is SYGAGS (reference sequence). The CDR3 bases that were read are TGTGCCAGCGGTGATGGTACAGAAGTCTTC. It translates to CASGDGTEVF. The whole CDR3 protein reads CASGDGTEVFF.

The sample holds a few counts of this clone. The germline and genes are mouse ones. The read gets to within 1 residue of the CDR3 end, and the germline J gene fills in the rest. This sequence joins TRBV19 and TRBJ2-7, with D perhaps TRBD1 or TRBD2 (5 bases each). This CDR3 contains 13 residues. Germline CDR1 FNHDT, CDR2 SITEND (reference sequence). V was shortened by 3 bases and J by 7 bases, with 14 bases between the two germline ends. Incomplete CDR3 DNA: TGTGCCAGCAGTAAGCTGGGACGTCTGGAACAGTAC. It is translated as CASSKLGRLEQY. The entire CDR3 reads CASSKLGRLEQYF.

As concerns this clone: Gene names and germline refer to mouse. The read comes to an end 1 residue before the CDR3 does, leaving the germline J gene to fill in the end. The same CDR3 is also encoded by other DNA sequences in this sample. The chain carries TRBV2 and TRBJ1-1; tentatively, D is TRBD1 (5 bases). Per germline, CDR1 LGHNA and CDR2 YSYQKL. The CDR3 has 15 residues. V was clipped by 1 base and J by 0 bases, with 9 bases between them. Partial CDR3 DNA: TGTGCCAGCAGCCAAGTCCGGGGGGCAAACACAGAAGTCTTC. Residues: CASSQVRGANTEVF. The entire CDR3 is CASSQVRGANTEVFF.

The count of this clone is one. Gene names refer to mouse genes. The CDR3 end lies 1 residue beyond the end of the read and is filled in from the germline J gene. The genes are TRBV5 and TRBJ2-3; D ambiguous. Germline lookup yields CDR1 LGHNA and CDR2 YNLKQL (reference sequence). The CDR3 is 14 amino acids. V was pared by 4 bases and J by 0 bases, with 8 bases between. CDR3 DNA (partial): TGTGCCAGCAGCCTCTACGGTAGTGCAGAAACGCTGTAT. It codes for CASSLYGSAETLY. The whole CDR3 protein is CASSLYGSAETLYF.

As to this clone: Gene names denote mouse genes. The read gets to within 1 residue of the CDR3 end, and the germline J gene fills in the rest. The rearrangement uses TRBV31 and TRBJ2-7, with TRBD2 identical over 9 bases. The CDR3 is 14 residues long. The V and J ends lost 0 bases and 4 bases, in that order; junction bases with no gene match: 4. From germline, CDR1 is GKSSPN and CDR2 SITVG. This chain's CDR3 is CAWSLGLGSYEQYF. The covered CDR3 bases are TGTGCCTGGAGTCTAGGACTGGGGTCTTATGAACAGTAC. Full variable domain (remainder filled in from reference TRBV31 and TRBJ2-7): AQTIHQWPVAEIKAVGSPLSLGCTIKGKSSPNLYWYWQATGGTLQQLFYSITVGQVESVVQLNLSASRPKDDQFILSTEKLLLSHSGFYLCAWSLGLGSYEQYFGPGTRLTVL.

By share, this clone ranks as medium-sized. The gene names here belong to mouse. The read ends 1 residue before the CDR3 terminus; that terminus is restored from the germline J gene. This chain uses TRBV26 with TRBJ2-7; 8 bases are shared with TRBD1. The trim removed 6 bases at V and 0 bases at J, leaving 4 bases unmatched. The CDR3 has 14 residues. Germline CDR1 is KGHPV and CDR2 is FQNQEV (reference sequence). The CDR3 sequence is CASSPTGGSYEQYF. The sequenced CDR3 bases are TGTGCCAGCAGCCCTACAGGGGGCTCCTATGAACAGTAC.

Of note for this clone: Gene labels here are mouse ones. With the read ending 1 residue before the CDR3 end, the germline J gene is used to fill in that end. This chain connects TRBV26 to TRBJ1-1; D gene ambiguous. CDR3 length: 14 residues. Germline assignment: CDR1 KGHPV and CDR2 FQNQEV (reference sequence). Deletions cut 2 bases from V and 0 bases from J, with 7 bases between. The CDR3 spells CASSLNSANTEVFF. The DNA read from the CDR3 is TGTGCCAGCAGTCTGAACAGTGCAAACACAGAAGTCTTC.

To note about this clone: Mouse names are used for the genes. The CDR3 end is not reached by the read, which stops 1 residue before it; the germline J gene fills it in. The chain employs TRBV3 and TRBJ2-2, with TRBD1 identical over 8 bases. Germline V gene lookup returns CDR1 SNHLY and CDR2 FYNGKV (reference sequence). Losses at the gene ends were 5 bases for V and 0 bases for J; bases not matched to a gene: 2. CDR3 length equals 15 residues. The CDR3 loop is CASSQGQANTGQLYF. Incomplete CDR3 DNA: TGTGCCAGCAGCCAGGGACAGGCAAACACCGGGCAGCTCTAC.